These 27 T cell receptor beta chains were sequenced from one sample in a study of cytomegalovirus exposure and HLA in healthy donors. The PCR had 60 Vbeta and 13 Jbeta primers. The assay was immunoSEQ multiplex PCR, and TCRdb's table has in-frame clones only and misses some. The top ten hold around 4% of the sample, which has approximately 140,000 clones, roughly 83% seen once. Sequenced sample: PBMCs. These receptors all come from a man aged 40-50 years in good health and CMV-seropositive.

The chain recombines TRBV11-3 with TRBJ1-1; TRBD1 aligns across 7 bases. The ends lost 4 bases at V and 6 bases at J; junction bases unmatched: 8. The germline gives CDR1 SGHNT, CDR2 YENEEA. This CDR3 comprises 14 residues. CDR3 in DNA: TGTGCCAGCAGCTCGACAGGGACCCTACCTGAAGCTTTCTTT. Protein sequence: CASSSTGTLPEAFF. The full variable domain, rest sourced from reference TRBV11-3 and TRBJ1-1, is EAGVVQSPRYKIIEKKQPVAFWCNPISGHNTLYWYLQNLGQGPELLIRYENEEAVDDSQLPKDRFSAERLKGVDSTLKIQPAELGDSAVYLCASSSTGTLPEAFFGQGTRLTVV.

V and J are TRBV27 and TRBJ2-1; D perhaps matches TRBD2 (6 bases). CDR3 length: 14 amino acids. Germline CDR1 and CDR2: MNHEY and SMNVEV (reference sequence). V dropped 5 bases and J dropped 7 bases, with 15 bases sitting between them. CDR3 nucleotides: TGTGCCAGCAGTCGAGGCGGGAAACGTAATGAGCAGTTCTTC. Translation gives CASSRGGKRNEQFF.

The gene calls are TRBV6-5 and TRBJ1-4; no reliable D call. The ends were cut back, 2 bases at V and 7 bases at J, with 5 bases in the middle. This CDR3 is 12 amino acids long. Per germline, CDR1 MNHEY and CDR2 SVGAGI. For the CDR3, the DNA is TGTGCCAGCAGTTACGTCGGTGAAAAACTGTTTTTT. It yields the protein CASSYVGEKLFF.

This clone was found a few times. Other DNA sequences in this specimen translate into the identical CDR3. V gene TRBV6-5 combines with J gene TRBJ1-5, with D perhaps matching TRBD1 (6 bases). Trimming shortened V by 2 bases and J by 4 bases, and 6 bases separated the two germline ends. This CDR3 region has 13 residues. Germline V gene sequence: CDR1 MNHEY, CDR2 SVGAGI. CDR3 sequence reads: CASSYDRNQPQHF. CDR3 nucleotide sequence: TGTGCCAGCAGTTACGACAGGAATCAGCCCCAGCATTTT.

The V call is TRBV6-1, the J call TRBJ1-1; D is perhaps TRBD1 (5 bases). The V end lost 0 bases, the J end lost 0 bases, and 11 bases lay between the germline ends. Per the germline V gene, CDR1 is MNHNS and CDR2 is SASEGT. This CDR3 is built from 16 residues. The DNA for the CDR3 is TGTGCCAGCAGTGAAGCCTTGGCAGGGCTGAACACTGAAGCTTTCTTT. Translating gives CASSEALAGLNTEAFF.

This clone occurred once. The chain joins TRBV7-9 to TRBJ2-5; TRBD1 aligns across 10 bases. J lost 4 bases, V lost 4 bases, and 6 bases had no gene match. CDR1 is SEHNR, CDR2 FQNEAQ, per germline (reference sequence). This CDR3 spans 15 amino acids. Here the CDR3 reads CASSSTGGGGETQYF. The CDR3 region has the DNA TGTGCCAGCAGCTCGACAGGGGGCGGAGGAGAGACCCAGTACTTC. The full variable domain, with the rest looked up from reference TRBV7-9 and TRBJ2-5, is DTGVSQNPRHKITKRGQNVTFRCDPISEHNRLYWYRQTLGQGPEFLTYFQNEAQLEKSRLLSDRFSAERPKGSFSTLEIQRTEQGDSAMYLCASSSTGGGGETQYFGPGTRLLVL.

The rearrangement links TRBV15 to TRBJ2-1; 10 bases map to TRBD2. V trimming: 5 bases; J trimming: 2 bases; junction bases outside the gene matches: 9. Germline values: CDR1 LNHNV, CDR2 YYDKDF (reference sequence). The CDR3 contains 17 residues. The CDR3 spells CATSGIALAGAYNEQFF. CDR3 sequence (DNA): TGTGCCACCAGCGGAATAGCCCTAGCGGGAGCCTACAATGAGCAGTTCTTC.

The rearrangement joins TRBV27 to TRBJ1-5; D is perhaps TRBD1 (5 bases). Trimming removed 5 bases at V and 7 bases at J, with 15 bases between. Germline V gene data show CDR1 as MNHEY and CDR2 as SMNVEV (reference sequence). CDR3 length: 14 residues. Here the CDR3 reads CASSPGSRRQPQHF. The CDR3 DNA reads TGTGCCAGCAGTCCAGGGTCTCGGCGGCAGCCCCAGCATTTT.

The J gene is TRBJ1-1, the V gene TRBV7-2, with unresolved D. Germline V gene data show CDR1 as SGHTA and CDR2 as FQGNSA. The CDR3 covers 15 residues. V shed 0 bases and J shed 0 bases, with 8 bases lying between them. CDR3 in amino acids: CASSLAGGMNTEAFF. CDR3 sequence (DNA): TGTGCCAGCAGCTTAGCTGGCGGAATGAACACTGAAGCTTTCTTT.

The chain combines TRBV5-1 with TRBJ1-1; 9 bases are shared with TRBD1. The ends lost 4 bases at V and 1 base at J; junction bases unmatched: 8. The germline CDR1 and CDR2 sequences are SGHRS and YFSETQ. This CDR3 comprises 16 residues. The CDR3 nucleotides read TGCGCCAGCAGCCACGGCGGGACAGGGTCGAACACTGAAGCTTTCTTT. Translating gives CASSHGGTGSNTEAFF.

The CDR3 region is CASSPGTSRLGQYF. The CDR3 DNA follows: TGTGCCAGCAGCCCGGGGACTAGCCGACTCGGGCAGTACTTC. The chain joins TRBV7-2 to TRBJ2-7, with TRBD2 matching over 9 bases. This CDR3 has 14 amino acids. J gave up 9 bases and V 5 bases, and 11 bases lay outside the gene matches. Germline CDR1 is SGHTA and CDR2 is FQGNSA.

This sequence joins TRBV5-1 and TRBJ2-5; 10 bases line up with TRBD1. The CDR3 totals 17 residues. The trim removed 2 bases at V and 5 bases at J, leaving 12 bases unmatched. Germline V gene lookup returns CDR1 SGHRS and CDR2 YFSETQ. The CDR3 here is CASSFGTGTGEWETQYF. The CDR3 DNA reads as TGCGCCAGCAGCTTTGGCACCGGGACAGGGGAATGGGAGACCCAGTACTTC.

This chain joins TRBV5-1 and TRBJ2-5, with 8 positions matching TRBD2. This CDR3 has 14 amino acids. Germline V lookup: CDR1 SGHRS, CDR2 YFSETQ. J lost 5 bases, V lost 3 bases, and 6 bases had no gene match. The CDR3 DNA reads TGCGCCAGCAGCTGGGGGACTAGTGGGGAGACCCAGTACTTC. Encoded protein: CASSWGTSGETQYF.

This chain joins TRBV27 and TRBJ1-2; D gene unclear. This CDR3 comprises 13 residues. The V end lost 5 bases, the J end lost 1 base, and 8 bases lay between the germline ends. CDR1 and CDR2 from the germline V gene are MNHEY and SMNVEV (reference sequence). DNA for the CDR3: TGTGCCAGCAGTCCCTACAGTAACTATGGCTACACCTTC. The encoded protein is CASSPYSNYGYTF.

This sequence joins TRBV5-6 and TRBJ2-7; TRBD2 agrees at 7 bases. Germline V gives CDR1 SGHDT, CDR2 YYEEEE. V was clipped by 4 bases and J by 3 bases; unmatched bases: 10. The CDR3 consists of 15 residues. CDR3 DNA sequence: TGTGCCAGCAGCCTGCTCGGAGGGAGGGGCTACGAGCAGTACTTC. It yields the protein CASSLLGGRGYEQYF.

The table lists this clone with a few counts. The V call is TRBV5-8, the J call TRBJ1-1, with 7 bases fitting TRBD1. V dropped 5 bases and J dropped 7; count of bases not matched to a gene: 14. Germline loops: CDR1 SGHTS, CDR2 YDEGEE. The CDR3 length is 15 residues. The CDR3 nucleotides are TGTGCCAGCAGAGTACCGACAGGGATAATAGGTGAAGCTTTCTTT. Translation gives CASRVPTGIIGEAFF.

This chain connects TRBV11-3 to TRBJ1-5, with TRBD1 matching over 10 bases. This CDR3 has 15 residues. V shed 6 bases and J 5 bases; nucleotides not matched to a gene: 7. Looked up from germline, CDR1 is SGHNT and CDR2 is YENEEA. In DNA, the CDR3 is TGTGCCAGCAGAAAACGGACAGGGGGTCATCAGCCCCAGCATTTT. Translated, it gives CASRKRTGGHQPQHF.

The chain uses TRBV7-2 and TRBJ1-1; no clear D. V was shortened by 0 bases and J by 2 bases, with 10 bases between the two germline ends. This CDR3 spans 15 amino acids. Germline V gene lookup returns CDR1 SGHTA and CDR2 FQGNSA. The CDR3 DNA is TGTGCCAGCAGCTTAGCTCGGCAGGATAACACTGAAGCTTTCTTT. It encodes CASSLARQDNTEAFF.

The CDR3 spells CASSTRTRTGVYGYTF. For the CDR3, the DNA is TGCGCCAGCAGCACGAGAACACGGACAGGGGTCTATGGCTACACCTTC. V gene TRBV5-1 combines with J gene TRBJ1-2; 9 nucleotides align to TRBD1. The trim removed 4 bases at V and 4 bases at J, leaving 11 bases unmatched. The germline V gene encodes CDR1 SGHRS and CDR2 YFSETQ. The CDR3 sequence is 16 residues long.

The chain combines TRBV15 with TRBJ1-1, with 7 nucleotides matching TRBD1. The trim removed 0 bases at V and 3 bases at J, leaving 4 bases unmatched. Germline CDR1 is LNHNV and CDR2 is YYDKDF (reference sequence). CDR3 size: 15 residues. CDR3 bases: TGTGCCACCAGCAGAGATTCCAGGGGGGACACTGAAGCTTTCTTT. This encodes CATSRDSRGDTEAFF.

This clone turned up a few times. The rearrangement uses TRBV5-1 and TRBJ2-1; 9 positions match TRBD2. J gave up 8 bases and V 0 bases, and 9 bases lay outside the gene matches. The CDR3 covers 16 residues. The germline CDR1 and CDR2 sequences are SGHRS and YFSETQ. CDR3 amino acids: CASSLGPYPSGDEQFF. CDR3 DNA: TGCGCCAGCAGCTTGGGCCCCTATCCTAGCGGGGATGAGCAGTTCTTC.

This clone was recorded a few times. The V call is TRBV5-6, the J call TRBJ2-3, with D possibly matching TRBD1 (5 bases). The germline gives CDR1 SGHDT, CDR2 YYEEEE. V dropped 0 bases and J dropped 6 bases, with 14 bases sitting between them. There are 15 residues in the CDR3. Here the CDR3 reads CASSLVAGYTDTQYF. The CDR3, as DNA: TGTGCCAGCAGCTTGGTGGCAGGGTATACGGATACGCAGTATTTT.

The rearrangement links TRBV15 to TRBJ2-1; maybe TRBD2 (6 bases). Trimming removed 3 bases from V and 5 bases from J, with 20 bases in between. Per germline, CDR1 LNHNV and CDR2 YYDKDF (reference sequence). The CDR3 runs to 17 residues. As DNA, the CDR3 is TGTGCCACCAGCAGTGAGGTTCGGGACTCTCGGCACAATGAGCAGTTCTTC. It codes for CATSSEVRDSRHNEQFF. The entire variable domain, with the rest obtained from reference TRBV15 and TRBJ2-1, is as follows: DAMVIQNPRYQVTQFGKPVTLSCSQTLNHNVMYWYQQKSSQAPKLLFHYYDKDFNNEADTPDNFQSRRPNTSFCFLDIRSPGLGDTAMYLCATSSEVRDSRHNEQFFGPGTRLTVL.

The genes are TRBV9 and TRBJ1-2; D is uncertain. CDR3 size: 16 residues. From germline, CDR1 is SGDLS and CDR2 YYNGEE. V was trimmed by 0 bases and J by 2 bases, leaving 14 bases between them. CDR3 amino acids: CASSVGVSGANYGYTF. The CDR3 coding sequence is TGTGCCAGCAGCGTAGGGGTTTCTGGAGCCAACTATGGCTACACCTTC.

In nucleotides, the CDR3 is TGTGCCATCAGTGAGTCGACTCGGCGGGAACAGGAGCTGTTTTTT. It encodes CAISESTRREQELFF. The chain joins TRBV10-3 to TRBJ2-2, with D maybe TRBD2 (6 bases). Germline CDR1 ENHRY, CDR2 SYGVKD. The CDR3 consists of 15 residues. Between the trimmed V and J ends, which lost 0 bases and 10 bases, there was a span of 15 bases.

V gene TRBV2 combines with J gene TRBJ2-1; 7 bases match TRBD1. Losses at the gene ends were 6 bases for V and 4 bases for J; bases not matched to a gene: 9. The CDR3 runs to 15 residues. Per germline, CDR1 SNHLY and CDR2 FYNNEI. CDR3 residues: CASRIEGAQYNEQFF. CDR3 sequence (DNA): TGTGCCAGCAGGATAGAGGGGGCTCAGTACAATGAGCAGTTCTTC. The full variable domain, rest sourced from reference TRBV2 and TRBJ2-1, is EPEVTQTPSHQVTQMGQEVILRCVPISNHLYFYWYRQILGQKVEFLVSFYNNEISEKSEIFDDQFSVERPDGSNFTLKIRSTKLEDSAMYFCASRIEGAQYNEQFFGPGTRLTVL.

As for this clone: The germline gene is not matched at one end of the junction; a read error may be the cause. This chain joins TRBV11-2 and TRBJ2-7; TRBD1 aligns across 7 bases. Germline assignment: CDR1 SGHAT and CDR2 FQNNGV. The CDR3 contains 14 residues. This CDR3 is CASSIEGALNEQYF. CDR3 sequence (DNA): TGTGCCAGCAGCATAGAGGGGGCGTTAAACGAGCAGTACTTC.